The 24 T cell receptor beta chains below were found in one sample sequenced in a study of blood T cell repertoires in COVID-19. Some clones are missing from TCRdb's copy, which holds only in-frame ones; the method was immunoSEQ multiplex PCR. The sample shows fewer than 500,000 clones, approximately 77% of them seen only once. Sequenced input: peripheral blood. The receptors were gathered from a human donor with acute or convalescent COVID-19. The donor label of this sample is uncertain.

The rearrangement uses TRBV24-1 and TRBJ1-1; D not resolved. Between the trimmed V and J ends, which lost 3 bases and 10 bases, there was a span of 11 bases. The germline V gene has CDR1 KGHDR and CDR2 SFDVKD. The CDR3 consists of 12 residues. CDR3 DNA sequence: TGTGCCACCAGTGATGGGTCGGGGAGAGCTTTCTTT. It codes for CATSDGSGRAFF.

The chain couples TRBV21-1 to TRBJ1-2; TRBD1, the D gene given by the table, was not confirmed from the DNA. TRBV21-1 is reported as a pseudogene. The CDR3 is 16 residues long. The CDR3, as DNA: TGTGCCAGCAGCAAAGCGCGCAGGGACATCTTCTATGGCTACACCTTC. It is translated as CASSKARRDIFYGYTF.

The chain uses TRBV10-3 and TRBJ1-1; D call uncertain. V lost 5 bases and J lost 6, with 7 bases in between. Germline lookup yields CDR1 ENHRY and CDR2 SYGVKD. The length of the CDR3 is 11 residues. CDR3 DNA: TGTGCCATCAGTTCGGGGTCTGAAGCTTTCTTT. Translated: CAISSGSEAFF.

The V gene is TRBV18, the J gene TRBJ1-4; TRBD1 is a possible D gene (6 bases). The CDR3 extends over 13 amino acids. Trimming left V 2 bases short and J 8 bases short, with 9 bases between. Germline V gene data show CDR1 as KGHSH and CDR2 as LQKENI. The CDR3 DNA reads TGTGCCAGCTCACCAGGGGGCAGGGAAAAACTGTTTTTT. This codes for CASSPGGREKLFF.

The chain links TRBV6-5 to TRBJ2-1, with D tentatively TRBD1 (5 bases). Trimming left V 6 bases short and J 10 bases short, with 13 bases between. The CDR3 is 12 amino acids. CDR1 and CDR2 from the germline V gene are MNHEY and SVGAGI. The CDR3 sequence: CASRDTRNEQFF. In DNA, the CDR3 is TGTGCCAGCAGGGACACTCGCAACGAGCAGTTCTTC.

The gene calls are TRBV2 and TRBJ1-2; 7 bases fit TRBD1. Germline V gives CDR1 SNHLY, CDR2 FYNNEI. There are 14 residues in the CDR3. V dropped 6 bases and J dropped 7; count of bases not matched to a gene: 11. CDR3 protein: CASRTGLPLRGYTF. The DNA of the CDR3 is TGTGCCAGCAGGACAGGGCTCCCGTTGCGTGGCTACACCTTC.

V gene TRBV5-1 combines with J gene TRBJ2-6, with D perhaps TRBD1 (6 bases). The ends were cut back, 1 base at V and 2 bases at J, with 13 bases in the middle. Looked up from germline, CDR1 is SGHRS and CDR2 is YFSETQ. The CDR3 totals 17 residues. The CDR3 coding sequence is TGCGCCAGCAGCTTGTGGCCAGGGGCCACTGGGGCCAACGTCCTGACTTTC. Encoded protein: CASSLWPGATGANVLTF.

J is TRBJ1-1 and V is TRBV6-6, with TRBD1 matching over 9 bases. CDR3 size: 14 residues. Germline V CDR1 and CDR2: MNHNY, SVGAGI (reference sequence). Losses at the gene ends were 6 bases for V and 4 bases for J; bases not matched to a gene: 6. The CDR3 nucleotides are TGTGCCAGCAGGGGGACAGGGAGGGCCACTGAAGCTTTCTTT. This gives the protein CASRGTGRATEAFF.

The V call is TRBV19, the J call TRBJ2-1, with a possible D match to TRBD2 (7 bases). Germline-derived CDR1 and CDR2 are LNHDA and SQIVND (reference sequence). Trimming pared 6 bases from V and 7 bases from J, leaving 22 bases between. This CDR3 is built from 16 residues. CDR3 coding DNA: TGTGCCAGTAGCGCCTTGGGGGGGGCGCGTGGGAATGAGCAGTTCTTC. This codes for CASSALGGARGNEQFF.

The chain combines TRBV27 with TRBJ2-1; 9 nucleotides agree with TRBD2. The CDR3 length is 14 residues. Germline CDR1 reads MNHEY; CDR2 reads SMNVEV (reference sequence). V lost 4 bases, J lost 7 bases, and 5 bases stayed unmatched. CDR3 sequence reads: CASSSSGTRNEQFF. In nucleotides, the CDR3 is TGTGCCAGCAGTTCTAGCGGGACAAGGAATGAGCAGTTCTTC.

The genes are TRBV12-3 or TRBV12-4 and TRBJ2-1; D ambiguous. The CDR3 consists of 13 residues. Trimming took off 3 bases at V and 8 bases at J, with 11 bases between the two ends. The DNA for the CDR3 is TGTGCCAGCAGTTTCGGCCCCCGGGATGAGCAGTTCTTC. Translating it yields CASSFGPRDEQFF.

The chain couples TRBV5-6 to TRBJ1-1, with 7 bases lining up with TRBD1. V lost 5 bases and J lost 4; bases outside the gene matches: 8. CDR3 length: 14 residues. Per the germline V gene, CDR1 is SGHDT and CDR2 is YYEEEE. CDR3 sequence (DNA): TGTGCCAGCAGTCGAGGGGGCGCGAGCACTGAAGCTTTCTTT. Its protein product is CASSRGGASTEAFF.

V and J are TRBV7-9 and TRBJ1-1, with TRBD1 matching over 7 bases. CDR1 is SEHNR and CDR2 is FQNEAQ in the germline V gene (reference sequence). This CDR3 has 15 amino acids. The V and J ends lost 5 bases and 0 bases, in that order; junction bases with no gene match: 6. CDR3 nucleotide sequence: TGTGCCAGCAGCCCGACGACAGGGATGAACACTGAAGCTTTCTTT. The encoded protein is CASSPTTGMNTEAFF.

The gene calls are TRBV18 and TRBJ1-2; 9 positions agree with TRBD1. CDR3 length equals 15 residues. The ends lost 2 bases at V and 7 bases at J; junction bases unmatched: 8. Looked up from germline, CDR1 is KGHSH and CDR2 is LQKENI. CDR3 coding DNA: TGTGCCAGCTCACCAACGACCGGGACAGGGACTGGCTACACCTTC. This gives the protein CASSPTTGTGTGYTF. Full variable domain (rest looked up from reference TRBV18 and TRBJ1-2): NAGVMQNPRHLVRRRGQEARLRCSPMKGHSHVYWYRQLPEEGLKFMVYLQKENIIDESGMPKERFSAEFPKEGPSILRIQQVVRGDSAAYFCASSPTTGTGTGYTFGSGTRLTVV.

The chain has TRBV9 and TRBJ1-3; D call uncertain. The V end was cut by 4 bases, the J end by 4 bases, with 6 bases between. This CDR3 has 12 amino acids. Looked up from germline, CDR1 is SGDLS and CDR2 is YYNGEE. The CDR3 DNA follows: TGTGCCAGCAGCCCCCGGGGAAACACCATATATTTT. Amino acids: CASSPRGNTIYF.

Only one count was recorded for this clone. V usage is TRBV5-5 and J usage is TRBJ1-4, with D tentatively TRBD1 (5 bases). CDR1 is SGHKS, CDR2 YYEKEE, per germline (reference sequence). Trimming left V 1 base short and J 0 bases short, with 10 bases between. The CDR3 covers 16 residues. In DNA form, the CDR3 reads TGTGCCAGCAGCTTGCTCGGGGGGGCAACTAATGAAAAACTGTTTTTT. Amino acid sequence: CASSLLGGATNEKLFF.

This chain links TRBV28 with TRBJ1-4; D gene ambiguous. CDR1 and CDR2 from the germline V gene are MDHEN and SYDVKM. Trimming took 5 bases from V and 8 from J, leaving 9 bases between them. The CDR3 covers 12 residues. CDR3: CASSSMWEKLFF. The CDR3 nucleotides are TGTGCCAGCAGTAGCATGTGGGAAAAACTGTTTTTT.

CDR3 residues: CASSPPGTSGAKNIQYF. CDR3 DNA: TGTGCCAGCAGCCCCCCCGGGACTAGCGGAGCCAAAAACATTCAGTACTTC. This chain uses TRBV7-2 with TRBJ2-4, with TRBD2 matching over 11 bases. The CDR3 covers 17 residues. Unmatched junction bases numbered 6, after V lost 5 bases and J lost 0 bases. The germline V gene has CDR1 SGHTA and CDR2 FQGNSA.

The table lists this clone with a count of one. The chain combines TRBV6-1 with TRBJ1-3, with 7 bases matching TRBD1. V lost 3 bases to trimming and J lost 0 bases; unmatched junction nucleotides: 8. This CDR3 has 17 amino acids. Germline V gene lookup returns CDR1 MNHNS and CDR2 SASEGT. CDR3 protein: CASSDPGQPNSGNTIYF. CDR3 nucleotide sequence: TGTGCCAGCAGTGACCCGGGACAGCCAAACTCTGGAAACACCATATATTTT.

The J gene is TRBJ1-2, the V gene TRBV29-1; TRBD1 agrees at 8 bases. The trim removed 7 bases at V and 8 bases at J, leaving 9 bases unmatched. Germline assignment: CDR1 SQVTM and CDR2 ANQGSEA. The CDR3 covers 12 residues. Here the CDR3 reads CSAQGARGGYTF. CDR3 in DNA: TGCAGCGCTCAGGGGGCTCGGGGAGGCTACACCTTC.

This clone showed up just once. The chain joins TRBV5-1 to TRBJ1-5; TRBD1 might be the D (5 bases). CDR1 SGHRS and CDR2 YFSETQ come from the germline V gene. This CDR3 is built from 13 residues. Trimming took 4 bases from V and 6 from J, leaving 11 bases between them. CDR3 DNA: TGCGCCAGCAGCCCCAGGGAAGGTCAGCCCCAGCATTTT. The encoded protein is CASSPREGQPQHF.

The J gene is TRBJ2-2, the V gene TRBV5-1, with 12 bases fitting TRBD2. V was clipped by 3 bases and J by 5 bases; unmatched bases: 2. The CDR3 length is 15 residues. The germline V gene has CDR1 SGHRS and CDR2 YFSETQ. CDR3 protein: CASSSGLAGTGELFF. The CDR3 coding sequence is TGCGCCAGCAGCTCAGGACTAGCGGGGACCGGGGAGCTGTTTTTT.

The rearrangement joins TRBV7-8 to TRBJ2-7, with 10 positions matching TRBD1. The CDR3 consists of 16 residues. V lost 6 bases, J lost 2 bases, and 10 bases stayed unmatched. CDR1 and CDR2 (germline): SGHVS, FQNEAQ. The CDR3 region has the DNA TGTGCCAGCAGAATAGGGGCGACAGGGGGCCCCTACGAGCAGTACTTC. It codes for CASRIGATGGPYEQYF.

This sequence joins TRBV7-9 and TRBJ2-7, with TRBD1 identical over 10 bases. The CDR3 has 16 residues. The J segment lost 3 bases and the V segment lost 5 bases, leaving 10 bases of the junction unmatched. Germline V gene data show CDR1 as SEHNR and CDR2 as FQNEAQ (reference sequence). CDR3 sequence: CASSTVTGTGVYEQYF. The CDR3 DNA reads TGTGCCAGCAGCACCGTGACCGGGACAGGGGTCTACGAGCAGTACTTC. Based on the CDR3 plus reference TRBV7-9 and TRBJ2-7, the full variable domain is DTGVSQNPRHKITKRGQNVTFRCDPISEHNRLYWYRQTLGQGPEFLTYFQNEAQLEKSRLLSDRFSAERPKGSFSTLEIQRTEQGDSAMYLCASSTVTGTGVYEQYFGPGTRLTVT.